This entry lists 32 T cell receptor beta chains sequenced from one sample in a study of T cell responses to AZD1222 COVID-19 vaccine. Here immunoSEQ multiplex PCR was the method, and the copy in TCRdb shows in-frame clones only, minus some. The data show about 110,000 clones, 70% to 90% seen once. Material: peripheral blood, obtained on day 0 of AZD1222 vaccination. These receptors all come from an adult in good health.

This clone showed up just a few times. J is TRBJ2-2 and V is TRBV4-1, with 7 bases aligning to TRBD1. J gave up 0 bases and V 5 bases, and 12 bases lay outside the gene matches. Looked up from germline, CDR1 is MGHRA and CDR2 is YSYEKL. The CDR3 covers 18 residues. CDR3 nucleotide sequence: TGCGCCAGCAGCACCCCTCGAGGACAGGCAGCGAACACCGGGGAGCTGTTTTTT. It yields the protein CASSTPRGQAANTGELFF.

V gene TRBV19 combines with J gene TRBJ2-5; no firm D call. This CDR3 is built from 14 residues. Trimming pared 3 bases from V and 2 bases from J, leaving 10 bases between. Germline CDR1 is LNHDA and CDR2 is SQIVND (reference sequence). The DNA for the CDR3 is TGTGCCAGTAGTATTGGGTCGCAACAAGAGACCCAGTACTTC. Protein: CASSIGSQQETQYF.

V gene TRBV11-2 combines with J gene TRBJ2-3, with 10 bases aligning to TRBD2. The ends lost 5 bases at V and 0 bases at J; junction bases unmatched: 8. The CDR3 has 17 residues. Germline CDR1 is SGHAT and CDR2 is FQNNGV. In DNA, the CDR3 is TGTGCCAGCAGCCAAACCCTAGCGGGGGCTAGCACAGATACGCAGTATTTT. Its translation is CASSQTLAGASTDTQYF.

The chain joins TRBV9 to TRBJ2-5; 9 bases are a match to TRBD1. The CDR3 length is 15 residues. The V gene's germline CDR1 is SGDLS and CDR2 YYNGEE. Trimming at V came to 0 bases and at J to 6 bases, leaving 6 bases not matched to a gene. The CDR3 nucleotides are TGTGCCAGCAGCGTAGCTGGACAGGGGTCGAAGACCCAGTACTTC. Translating gives CASSVAGQGSKTQYF.

The gene calls are TRBV11-3 and TRBJ1-3, with D possibly matching TRBD1 (5 bases). Germline lookup yields CDR1 SGHNT and CDR2 YENEEA. Trimming removed 3 bases at V and 2 bases at J, with 11 bases between. This CDR3 contains 15 residues. The chain's CDR3 is CASSLDSRAGNTIYF. CDR3 in DNA: TGTGCCAGCAGCTTGGATAGCAGGGCTGGAAACACCATATATTTT.

The chain recombines TRBV5-5 with TRBJ1-1; weak D call: TRBD1 (5 bases). In germline, CDR1 is SGHKS, CDR2 YYEKEE (reference sequence). The V end lost 0 bases, the J end lost 4 bases, and 10 bases lay between the germline ends. The CDR3 spans 14 residues. CDR3 sequence reads: CASSLAWGGTEAFF. The CDR3 bases are TGTGCCAGCAGCTTGGCGTGGGGGGGCACTGAAGCTTTCTTT.

J is TRBJ1-1 and V is TRBV28, with a tentative D call TRBD1 (6 bases). The germline gives CDR1 MDHEN, CDR2 SYDVKM. The V gene lost 5 bases and the J gene lost 1 base, with 14 bases spanning the gap. The CDR3 runs 15 residues. The chain's CDR3 is CASSLAPGQNTEAFF. CDR3 in DNA: TGTGCCAGCAGTCTGGCACCGGGACAGAACACTGAAGCTTTCTTT.

The chain has TRBV13 and TRBJ2-7; no clear D gene. The CDR3 is 16 amino acids. Germline CDR1 is PRHDT and CDR2 is FYEKMQ (reference sequence). V lost 1 base and J 2 bases, leaving 15 bases between the germline ends. CDR3 DNA: TGTGCCAGCAGCTTAGAAGGGTCCCAAAGACCCTACGAGCAGTACTTC. Protein: CASSLEGSQRPYEQYF.

The chain recombines TRBV2 with TRBJ1-6; D remains ambiguous. Germline CDR1 reads SNHLY; CDR2 reads FYNNEI. The CDR3 covers 14 residues. V was trimmed by 7 bases and J by 5 bases, leaving 12 bases between them. The CDR3: CASIGQTDNSPLHF. CDR3 DNA sequence: TGTGCCAGCATTGGGCAGACTGATAATTCACCCCTCCACTTT.

The CDR3 nucleotides read TGTGCCAGCACTGCGGGACAGTACTATAATTCACCCCTCCACTTT. Translation: CASTAGQYYNSPLHF. The chain couples TRBV6-5 to TRBJ1-6; the match to TRBD1 covers 7 bases. The CDR3 runs to 15 residues. CDR1 and CDR2 from the germline V gene are MNHEY and SVGAGI. Losses at the gene ends were 7 bases for V and 3 bases for J; bases not matched to a gene: 6.

This sequence joins TRBV30 and TRBJ1-1; D perhaps matches TRBD1 (5 bases). This CDR3 spans 14 amino acids. The germline gives CDR1 GTSNPN, CDR2 SVGIG (reference sequence). Trimming removed 3 bases at V and 0 bases at J, with 11 bases between. The CDR3 reads CAWRPDIMNTEAFF. The CDR3 nucleotides read TGTGCCTGGAGACCGGACATCATGAACACTGAAGCTTTCTTT.

The V gene is TRBV2, the J gene TRBJ1-5; no clear D. V was cut by 2 bases and J by 6 bases, with 20 bases left in between. The CDR3 totals 17 residues. Germline V lookup: CDR1 SNHLY, CDR2 FYNNEI. The CDR3 nucleotides read TGTGCCAGCAGTGAACAGGCGGGGAGGGCGGCCCTTCAGCCCCAGCATTTT. Translated, it gives CASSEQAGRAALQPQHF.

The V gene is TRBV7-8, the J gene TRBJ1-2; 8 bases match TRBD1. The CDR3 runs to 14 residues. V gave up 2 bases and J gave up 11 bases; unmatched junction bases: 10. The germline CDR1 and CDR2 sequences are SGHVS and FQNEAQ. CDR3 coding DNA: TGTGCCAGCAGCTTAAACATTCAGGGGGCGGGTTACACCTTC. Protein sequence: CASSLNIQGAGYTF.

This chain uses TRBV5-1 with TRBJ1-5; no firm D call. V was clipped by 0 bases and J by 0 bases, with 10 bases between them. Per germline, CDR1 SGHRS and CDR2 YFSETQ. CDR3 length: 16 residues. CDR3 sequence reads: CASSLDGLNSNQPQHF. CDR3 sequence (DNA): TGCGCCAGCAGCTTGGACGGACTGAATAGCAATCAGCCCCAGCATTTT.

The CDR3 DNA reads TGCGCCAGCAGCTTGACTAGCGGGGGGGCCCCAGAGACCCAGTACTTC. Translating it yields CASSLTSGGAPETQYF. The chain combines TRBV5-1 with TRBJ2-5; 13 nucleotides line up with TRBD2. J was trimmed by 4 bases and V by 1 base; bases with no gene match: 4. The CDR3 extends over 16 amino acids. CDR1 SGHRS and CDR2 YFSETQ come from the germline V gene.

The chain carries TRBV27 and TRBJ1-6; D is uncertain. Trimming left V 8 bases short and J 0 bases short, with 8 bases between. The CDR3 contains 14 residues. Germline V gene sequence: CDR1 MNHEY, CDR2 SMNVEV (reference sequence). DNA of the CDR3: TGTGCCAGCCGGGAGGACTCCTATAATTCACCCCTCCACTTT. It is translated as CASREDSYNSPLHF.

Written as DNA, the CDR3 is TGTGCCAGCAGTCCGACAGGGACCTATGGCTACACCTTC. Its translation: CASSPTGTYGYTF. The chain has TRBV6-1 and TRBJ1-2; the match to TRBD1 covers 7 bases. This CDR3 region has 13 residues. J was trimmed by 4 bases and V by 5 bases; bases with no gene match: 4. CDR1 and CDR2 (germline): MNHNS, SASEGT.

This sequence joins TRBV19 and TRBJ2-3, with D unresolved. This CDR3 is 14 amino acids long. The V end lost 0 bases, the J end lost 4 bases, and 8 bases lay between the germline ends. From germline, CDR1 is LNHDA and CDR2 SQIVND (reference sequence). This CDR3 reads CASSIDGVADTQYF. Here the CDR3 DNA reads TGTGCCAGTAGTATAGATGGGGTAGCAGATACGCAGTATTTT.

V and J are TRBV5-1 and TRBJ2-1; D gene uncertain. Germline V gene data show CDR1 as SGHRS and CDR2 as YFSETQ. This CDR3 is 15 amino acids long. V lost 4 bases and J 0 bases, leaving 11 bases between the germline ends. This CDR3 reads CASSTASNSYNEQFF. The DNA for the CDR3 is TGCGCCAGCAGCACAGCGAGTAACTCCTACAATGAGCAGTTCTTC.

This clone was seen just once. V and J are TRBV6-5 and TRBJ2-7; D might be TRBD1 (7 bases). This CDR3 has 14 residues. Trimming left V 11 bases short and J 3 bases short, with 20 bases between. Germline V gene lookup returns CDR1 MNHEY and CDR2 SVGAGI. CDR3 region: CAGRQGGNNYEQYF. The CDR3 DNA reads TGTGCCGGGCGACAGGGAGGAAACAACTACGAGCAGTACTTC.

V usage is TRBV5-1 and J usage is TRBJ1-2, with 7 bases aligning to TRBD1. Germline-derived CDR1 and CDR2 are SGHRS and YFSETQ. This CDR3 contains 16 residues. Trimming took 0 bases from V and 7 from J; bases not matched to a gene: 12. The CDR3 region has the DNA TGCGCCAGCAGCTTGGAGATTATGACAGGGAGGGCTGGCTACACCTTC. Translation gives CASSLEIMTGRAGYTF.

The rearrangement joins TRBV28 to TRBJ1-2; no clear D gene. Trimming pared 6 bases from V and 3 bases from J, leaving 8 bases between. The CDR3 is made up of 12 amino acids. Germline V gene data show CDR1 as MDHEN and CDR2 as SYDVKM. CDR3 region: CASSPRDYGYTF. In DNA form, the CDR3 reads TGTGCCAGCAGCCCAAGAGACTATGGCTACACCTTC.

The rearrangement links TRBV11-3 to TRBJ2-5, with 8 bases aligning to TRBD1. Germline loops: CDR1 SGHNT, CDR2 YENEEA. This CDR3 has 15 amino acids. V gave up 5 bases and J gave up 3 bases; unmatched junction bases: 8. The chain's CDR3 is CASSPQGAREETQYF. CDR3 sequence (DNA): TGTGCCAGCAGCCCCCAGGGGGCGAGAGAAGAGACCCAGTACTTC.

The chain has TRBV6-5 and TRBJ2-7; 9 bases line up with TRBD1. Germline trimming cut 2 bases from V and 4 bases from J; bases unmatched to any gene: 9. Germline V lookup: CDR1 MNHEY, CDR2 SVGAGI. This CDR3 comprises 16 residues. CDR3: CASSYSQTGGWYEQYF. CDR3 DNA sequence: TGTGCCAGCAGTTACAGCCAAACAGGGGGCTGGTACGAGCAGTACTTC.

The chain is built from TRBV24-1 and TRBJ1-2, with D unresolved. Trimming removed 1 base at V and 7 bases at J, with 9 bases between. The CDR3 runs 13 residues. Germline V gene sequence: CDR1 KGHDR, CDR2 SFDVKD. As DNA, the CDR3 is TGTGCCACCAGTGATTTCGCCCTGCGTGGCTACACCTTC. It codes for CATSDFALRGYTF.

This clone was detected a few times. The chain joins TRBV1 to TRBJ1-5. TRBV1 represents a pseudogene. The CDR3 contains 16 residues. CDR3 protein: CTSSQDIGGSNQPQHF. In nucleotides, the CDR3 is TGCACCAGCAGCCAAGATATCGGCGGTAGCAATCAGCCCCAGCATTTT.

The genes are TRBV5-8 and TRBJ1-1, with TRBD1 matching 7 bases. The V gene's germline CDR1 is SGHTS and CDR2 YDEGEE. J was trimmed by 7 bases and V by 4 bases; bases with no gene match: 7. This CDR3 contains 13 residues. CDR3 bases: TGTGCCAGCAGCAAGGGACAGAGGCGTGAAGCTTTCTTT. It encodes CASSKGQRREAFF.

Points on this clone: At one end, the junction sequence differs from germline, possibly due to a read error. The chain joins TRBV18 to TRBJ1-5; 7 bases agree with TRBD1. The germline V gene has CDR1 KGHSH and CDR2 LQKENI. CDR3 length: 14 residues. This CDR3 reads CASSSPGTASSQHF. In DNA form, the CDR3 reads TGTGCCAGCTCATCACCGGGGACAGCCTCCTCCCAGCATTTT.

This clone has only a few counts. This chain joins TRBV9 and TRBJ1-2; D gene ambiguous. The ends were cut back, 4 bases at V and 9 bases at J, with 13 bases in the middle. The CDR3 is made up of 12 amino acids. Germline V lookup: CDR1 SGDLS, CDR2 YYNGEE. The CDR3 coding sequence is TGTGCCAGCAGCCCCAGGACCTCGAGCTACACCTTC. It codes for CASSPRTSSYTF.

The CDR3 DNA reads as TGCAGTGCTAGTACGGGGAGCAATCAGCCCCAGCATTTT. It encodes CSASTGSNQPQHF. The J gene is TRBJ1-5, the V gene TRBV20-1; D gene unclear. CDR1 and CDR2 (germline): DFQATT, SNEGSKA (reference sequence). The germline V and J ends were trimmed by 3 bases and 1 base, with 7 bases remaining between them. CDR3 length: 13 amino acids.

The rearrangement joins TRBV4-1 to TRBJ2-5; TRBD2 agrees at 8 bases. The V gene's germline CDR1 is MGHRA and CDR2 YSYEKL. The ends lost 4 bases at V and 7 bases at J; junction bases unmatched: 11. This CDR3 has 15 amino acids. The CDR3 region is CASSRGPGGRGTQYF. The CDR3 bases are TGCGCCAGCAGCCGCGGACCGGGGGGGCGAGGGACCCAGTACTTC.

The V call is TRBV18, the J call TRBJ2-7, with 12 nucleotides matching TRBD2. Looked up from germline, CDR1 is KGHSH and CDR2 is LQKENI. The junction had 6 bases not matched to a gene; V was cut back by 3 bases and J by 0 bases. The CDR3 consists of 17 residues. The CDR3 sequence: CASSPGLAGLSSYEQYF. The CDR3 coding sequence is TGTGCCAGCTCACCGGGACTAGCGGGTCTCAGCTCCTACGAGCAGTACTTC.